This entry lists 22 T cell receptor beta chains sequenced from one sample in a study of siplizumab effects on memory and regulatory T cells. Sequenced by immunoSEQ multiplex PCR; TCRdb stores in-frame clones only, minus some. The top ten hold about 0.095% of the sample, which has about 64,000 clones, roughly 96% seen once. Sequencing was carried out using naive CD8+ T cells sorted from blood. Receptor source: a human donor in good health.

The chain has TRBV4-2 and TRBJ2-2; D is unclear. Trimming pared 1 base from V and 4 bases from J, leaving 13 bases between. Per the germline V gene, CDR1 is LGHNA and CDR2 is YNFKEQ. CDR3 length equals 16 residues. The CDR3 DNA reads TGTGCCAGCAGCCAAGTATGGCAGGATAGCACCGGGGAGCTGTTTTTT. This gives the protein CASSQVWQDSTGELFF.

The J gene is TRBJ2-4, the V gene TRBV4-3; the D is unclear. Between the trimmed V and J ends, which lost 0 bases and 6 bases, there was a span of 12 bases. This CDR3 comprises 15 residues. Looked up from germline, CDR1 is LGHNA and CDR2 is YSLEER. For the CDR3, the DNA is TGCGCCAGCAGCCAAGATAGAGGAGACACAAACATTCAGTACTTC. Encoded protein: CASSQDRGDTNIQYF.

This chain uses TRBV5-1 with TRBJ2-1, with 7 bases identical to TRBD1. The CDR3 loop spans 15 amino acids. Looked up from germline, CDR1 is SGHRS and CDR2 is YFSETQ. The V and J ends lost 0 bases and 5 bases, in that order; junction bases with no gene match: 5. This CDR3 reads CASSLGGQSNNEQFF. CDR3 nucleotide sequence: TGCGCCAGCAGCTTGGGGGGACAGTCTAACAATGAGCAGTTCTTC.

The genes are TRBV4-1 and TRBJ2-7; 8 bases are shared with TRBD1. Trimming removed 0 bases from V and 5 bases from J; junction bases left unmatched: 9. The CDR3 has 16 residues. The germline V gene has CDR1 MGHRA and CDR2 YSYEKL. CDR3: CASSQDGPVTGDEQYF. In DNA, the CDR3 is TGCGCCAGCAGCCAAGATGGTCCCGTGACAGGGGACGAGCAGTACTTC.

The genes are TRBV9 and TRBJ2-7, with TRBD2 matching 8 bases. Losses at the gene ends were 6 bases for V and 5 bases for J; bases not matched to a gene: 16. Looked up from germline, CDR1 is SGDLS and CDR2 is YYNGEE. This CDR3 is built from 16 residues. In DNA, the CDR3 is TGTGCCAGCACCTCAACCCCGGGACTAGTTAAGGACGAGCAGTACTTC. It yields the protein CASTSTPGLVKDEQYF.

This sequence joins TRBV19 and TRBJ2-7, with 12 bases lining up with TRBD2. This CDR3 region has 14 residues. V was clipped by 7 bases and J by 12 bases; unmatched bases: 13. Germline V CDR1 and CDR2: LNHDA, SQIVND (reference sequence). Here the CDR3 reads CASMETSGGILRYF. In DNA, the CDR3 is TGTGCCAGTATGGAGACTAGCGGGGGAATTCTAAGGTACTTC.

This sequence joins TRBV27 and TRBJ2-5, with TRBD2 matching over 11 bases. Germline V gene sequence: CDR1 MNHEY, CDR2 SMNVEV (reference sequence). The CDR3 length is 16 residues. V was clipped by 5 bases and J by 5 bases; unmatched bases: 10. In nucleotides, the CDR3 is TGTGCCAGCAGTCCCCTGGGCCTAGCGGGGGGTGAGACCCAGTACTTC. Translating gives CASSPLGLAGGETQYF.

This sequence joins TRBV5-4 and TRBJ2-3; tentatively, D is TRBD1 or TRBD2 (6 bases each). Germline loops: CDR1 SGHNT, CDR2 YYREEE (reference sequence). CDR3 length: 13 amino acids. V lost 0 bases, J lost 5 bases, and 7 bases lay in between. CDR3 bases: TGTGCCAGCAGCTTGGAGGGGGGAGATACGCAGTATTTT. This translates into CASSLEGGDTQYF.

A single count supports this clone. This chain connects TRBV4-2 to TRBJ2-5, with 9 bases fitting TRBD1. Trimming at V came to 0 bases and at J to 3 bases, leaving 8 bases not matched to a gene. The CDR3 has 17 residues. The germline V gene has CDR1 LGHNA and CDR2 YNFKEQ. CDR3 loop: CASSQDPPTGGEETQYF. The CDR3, as DNA: TGTGCCAGCAGCCAAGATCCCCCCACAGGGGGCGAAGAGACCCAGTACTTC.

The chain couples TRBV5-1 to TRBJ2-7; D might be TRBD2 (6 bases). This CDR3 is 14 amino acids long. With 4 bases removed from V and 12 bases from J, the gap between germline ends came to 23 bases. Germline-derived CDR1 and CDR2 are SGHRS and YFSETQ. CDR3 loop: CASSPTGGALSRYF. The CDR3, as DNA: TGCGCCAGCAGCCCGACCGGAGGGGCCCTAAGTCGGTACTTC.

The chain carries TRBV25-1 and TRBJ2-3; D unclear. CDR3 length: 10 residues. V lost 4 bases, J lost 11 bases, and 7 bases lay in between. The germline gives CDR1 MGHDK, CDR2 SYGVNS. DNA of the CDR3: TGTGCCAGCAGTGGGGGTGGGCAGTATTTT. It yields the protein CASSGGGQYF.

The chain combines TRBV11-2 with TRBJ1-1; 8 bases line up with TRBD1. V shed 5 bases, J shed 4 bases, and the junction held 6 bases outside the gene matches. CDR1 SGHAT and CDR2 FQNNGV come from the germline V gene. The CDR3 has 14 residues. The CDR3 DNA sequence: TGTGCCAGCAGCGACAGGGGTGACAGCACTGAAGCTTTCTTT. Amino acid sequence: CASSDRGDSTEAFF.

This chain links TRBV4-1 with TRBJ1-2, with D tentatively TRBD1 (6 bases). Germline CDR1 MGHRA, CDR2 YSYEKL. V was pared by 0 bases and J by 4 bases, with 9 bases between. This CDR3 has 14 amino acids. The CDR3 nucleotides read TGCGCCAGCAGCCAAGATGGGGGCGGCTATGGCTACACCTTC. Its translation is CASSQDGGGYGYTF.

This clone was seen once. The chain recombines TRBV6-5 with TRBJ2-5, with TRBD1 matching 9 bases. Germline V gene lookup returns CDR1 MNHEY and CDR2 SVGAGI. With 0 bases clipped from V and 5 bases from J, the junction kept 7 bases outside the gene matches. The CDR3 is made up of 16 amino acids. CDR3 region: CASSYSFGTGRETQYF. Written as DNA, the CDR3 is TGTGCCAGCAGTTACTCATTTGGGACAGGGCGGGAGACCCAGTACTTC.

J is TRBJ2-5 and V is TRBV5-6; 7 positions match TRBD1. Germline V gene sequence: CDR1 SGHDT, CDR2 YYEEEE. The CDR3 totals 15 residues. J was trimmed by 2 bases and V by 4 bases; bases with no gene match: 8. The CDR3 sequence: CASSQTGILQETQYF. The CDR3 DNA sequence: TGTGCCAGCAGCCAGACAGGGATCCTTCAAGAGACCCAGTACTTC.

The chain has TRBV9 and TRBJ1-6; D ambiguous. The CDR3 runs 16 residues. Germline CDR1 is SGDLS and CDR2 is YYNGEE. Trimming cost V 3 bases and J 2 bases, with 12 bases left between them. CDR3 in amino acids: CASSETGEPYNSPLHF. CDR3 in DNA: TGTGCCAGCAGCGAAACTGGGGAACCCTATAATTCACCCCTCCACTTT. Together with reference TRBV9 and TRBJ1-6, the CDR3 gives the full variable domain: DSGVTQTPKHLITATGQRVTLRCSPRSGDLSVYWYQQSLDQGLQFLIQYYNGEERAKGNILERFSAQQFPDLHSELNLSSLELGDSALYFCASSETGEPYNSPLHFGNGTRLTVT.

This clone is a singleton in its sample. V usage is TRBV7-9 and J usage is TRBJ2-7, with D hard to call. Germline assignment: CDR1 SEHNR and CDR2 FQNEAQ (reference sequence). V was trimmed by 2 bases and J by 2 bases, leaving 7 bases between them. CDR3 length equals 13 residues. The CDR3 loop reads CASSLPRTYEQYF. The CDR3 coding sequence is TGTGCCAGCAGCTTACCCCGGACCTACGAGCAGTACTTC.

J is TRBJ1-4 and V is TRBV28, with D uncertain. Germline values: CDR1 MDHEN, CDR2 SYDVKM. The V gene lost 6 bases and the J gene lost 0 bases, with 8 bases spanning the gap. The CDR3 sequence is 14 residues long. Here the CDR3 DNA reads TGTGCCAGCAGGCCGCCATCAACTAATGAAAAACTGTTTTTT. This gives the protein CASRPPSTNEKLFF.

V is TRBV9 and J is TRBJ2-5; 8 bases agree with TRBD2. Germline CDR1 is SGDLS and CDR2 is YYNGEE. This CDR3 region has 14 residues. The V and J ends lost 4 bases and 5 bases, in that order; junction bases with no gene match: 7. In nucleotides, the CDR3 is TGTGCCAGCAGCATGAGGGGACTAGAGGAGACCCAGTACTTC. It yields the protein CASSMRGLEETQYF.

The chain carries TRBV7-9 and TRBJ1-5; possible D gene TRBD1, 6 bases. The CDR3 covers 13 residues. Per germline, CDR1 SEHNR and CDR2 FQNEAQ (reference sequence). The germline V and J ends were trimmed by 1 base and 6 bases, with 7 bases remaining between them. The CDR3 sequence: CASSLGGLQPQHF. CDR3 DNA: TGTGCCAGCAGCTTAGGGGGGCTTCAGCCCCAGCATTTT.

This chain joins TRBV6-5 and TRBJ1-1; TRBD1 might be the D (5 bases). Germline-derived CDR1 and CDR2 are MNHEY and SVGAGI. The V and J ends lost 8 bases and 8 bases respectively, with 9 bases between them. The CDR3 has 10 amino acids. The CDR3 loop is CASGTGEAFF. In DNA form, the CDR3 reads TGTGCCAGCGGGACGGGGGAAGCTTTCTTT.

The chain has TRBV6-1 and TRBJ1-2; D is unclear. V gave up 7 bases and J gave up 2 bases, with 14 bases separating them. Germline lookup yields CDR1 MNHNS and CDR2 SASEGT. The CDR3 is 14 residues long. DNA for the CDR3: TGTGCCAGCATCGGGTATCAGTCGAACTATGGCTACACCTTC. It codes for CASIGYQSNYGYTF.